Following are 30 T cell receptor beta chains from one sample sequenced in a study of T-cell reconstitution after alpha-beta-depleted transplantation in children. Molecular barcoding with unique molecular identifiers was used for the TCRbeta library. TCRdb re-called the PCR reads with MiXCR, one entry per CDR3 protein. The repertoire holds 600,000 to 700,000 distinct CDR3 sequences, roughly 15% seen once, with 0.8% to 1.1% in the top ten. The sequencing used PBMCs from the stem cell graft donor, collected from the stem cell graft. These receptors all come from a human donor who donated a stem cell graft to a child with acute myeloid leukemia.

The sample holds many counts of this clonotype. The chain joins TRBV20-1 to TRBJ2-2; D might be TRBD1 or TRBD2, each matching 5 bases. Germline lookup yields CDR1 DFQATT and CDR2 SNEGSKA (reference sequence). The V gene lost 6 bases and the J gene lost 5 bases, with 22 bases spanning the gap. The CDR3 contains 16 residues. Here the CDR3 DNA reads TGCAGTGCGACCGAAAGGGGTAGAAGAGGGACCGGGGAGCTGTTTTTT. Amino acid sequence: CSATERGRRGTGELFF.

The V gene is TRBV20-1, the J gene TRBJ1-3; unclear D gene. Trimming removed 5 bases at V and 1 base at J, with 12 bases between. Looked up from germline, CDR1 is DFQATT and CDR2 is SNEGSKA (reference sequence). The CDR3 extends over 14 amino acids. The DNA of the CDR3 is TGCAGTGCTTCGGACGAACCTTCTGGAAACACCATATATTTT. This translates into CSASDEPSGNTIYF.

This clonotype has more than one count but fewer than ten. The chain employs TRBV20-1 and TRBJ2-7; 9 bases fit TRBD1. The CDR3 extends over 15 amino acids. Germline CDR1 and CDR2: DFQATT and SNEGSKA (reference sequence). Losses at the gene ends were 0 bases for V and 5 bases for J; bases not matched to a gene: 8. Written as DNA, the CDR3 is TGCAGTGCTAGAGATCCGGGACAGGGTGTCGACGAGCAGTACTTC. Its translation: CSARDPGQGVDEQYF.

The gene calls are TRBV18 and TRBJ1-1; no definite D call. Germline values: CDR1 KGHSH, CDR2 LQKENI. CDR3 size: 12 residues. Trimming left V 2 bases short and J 5 bases short, with 6 bases between. Here the CDR3 reads CASSPSSTEAFF. The CDR3 nucleotides read TGTGCCAGCTCACCATCAAGTACTGAAGCTTTCTTT.

Comments on this clonotype: This may be a read error: a much more frequent sequence differs by one nucleotide. The chain employs TRBV29-1 and TRBJ1-1; the D is unclear. This CDR3 region has 13 residues. The germline gives CDR1 SQVTM, CDR2 ANQGSEA. This CDR3 is CSVGKLMNTDAFF. CDR3 DNA sequence: TGCAGCGTTGGGAAGCTAATGAACACTGACGCTTTCTTT.

This clonotype appeared a few times. J is TRBJ2-5 and V is TRBV7-3, with a weak D call TRBD2 (6 bases). Germline CDR1 and CDR2: SGHTA and FQGTGA. Trimming pared 5 bases from V and 5 bases from J, leaving 18 bases between. The CDR3 contains 15 residues. As DNA, the CDR3 is TGTGCCAGCAGCGCCCGTGCGGGGCTCCAGGAGACCCAGTACTTC. It codes for CASSARAGLQETQYF.

In this sample, this clonotype turned up many times. V gene TRBV20-1 combines with J gene TRBJ1-1, with 9 bases that match TRBD1. Looked up from germline, CDR1 is DFQATT and CDR2 is SNEGSKA (reference sequence). CDR3 length equals 14 residues. Trimming took 3 bases from V and 1 from J; bases not matched to a gene: 3. In DNA form, the CDR3 reads TGCAGTGCTAGGTGGACAGGGGAGAACACTGAAGCTTTCTTT. Translating gives CSARWTGENTEAFF.

This clonotype appeared many times. The chain recombines TRBV7-7 with TRBJ2-1; maybe TRBD1 (6 bases). CDR3 length equals 15 residues. Germline V gene lookup returns CDR1 SSHAT and CDR2 FNYEAQ (reference sequence). V was trimmed by 1 base and J by 5 bases, leaving 12 bases between them. Written as DNA, the CDR3 is TGTGCCAGCAGCTTAGGGCAGGGGTTCCACAATGAGCAGTTCTTC. Translating gives CASSLGQGFHNEQFF.

V usage is TRBV11-2 and J usage is TRBJ1-1, with TRBD1 matching over 9 bases. The CDR3 length is 14 residues. CDR1 and CDR2 (germline): SGHAT, FQNNGV. V lost 4 bases, J lost 5 bases, and 5 bases stayed unmatched. The CDR3 bases are TGTGCCAGCAGCTGGGACAGGGTAAAGACTGAAGCTTTCTTT. Translation gives CASSWDRVKTEAFF.

This chain uses TRBV27 with TRBJ2-2; 10 nucleotides agree with TRBD2. V shed 4 bases and J 7 bases; nucleotides not matched to a gene: 9. Germline V gives CDR1 MNHEY, CDR2 SMNVEV (reference sequence). This CDR3 spans 16 amino acids. CDR3 in DNA: TGTGCCAGCAGTTGGAGCGGGGGGGCTGGACACGGGGAGCTGTTTTTT. This codes for CASSWSGGAGHGELFF.

This clonotype appeared many times. The junction and the germline gene differ at one end; a read error may be behind it. This rearrangement joins TRBV7-8 to TRBJ2-2; tentative D call: TRBD1 (5 bases). This CDR3 is 14 amino acids long. Germline V gives CDR1 SGHVS, CDR2 FQNEAQ. The CDR3, as DNA: TGTGCCAACGCGGCCCCAGGGAACAACGGGGAGCTGTTTTTT. As protein: CANAAPGNNGELFF.

The chain is built from TRBV5-1 and TRBJ2-1; TRBD2 agrees at 12 bases. The CDR3 is made up of 15 amino acids. Germline V lookup: CDR1 SGHRS, CDR2 YFSETQ. The J segment lost 5 bases and the V segment lost 2 bases, leaving 2 bases of the junction unmatched. The CDR3 DNA sequence: TGCGCCAGCAGCTTCAGACTAGCGGGGGACAATGAGCAGTTCTTC. Protein product: CASSFRLAGDNEQFF. Supplemented by reference TRBV5-1 and TRBJ2-1, the full variable domain reads KAGVTQTPRYLIKTRGQQVTLSCSPISGHRSVSWYQQTPGQGLQFLFEYFSETQRNKGNFPGRFSGRQFSNSRSEMNVSTLELGDSALYLCASSFRLAGDNEQFFGPGTRLTVL.

At least ten counts were recorded for this clonotype. At one end the junction does not follow the germline gene, possibly because of a read error. V gene TRBV7-6 combines with J gene TRBJ2-5; D unresolved. The V gene's germline CDR1 is SGHVS and CDR2 FNYEAQ. CDR3 length equals 14 residues. In nucleotides, the CDR3 is TGTGCCAGCAGTTTAGGGCCTTCCCAAGAGACCCAGTACTTC. This gives the protein CASSLGPSQETQYF.

The sample holds many counts of this clonotype. This chain's CDR3 is CAISLTSGNEQFF. CDR3 coding DNA: TGTGCCATCAGTTTGACTAGCGGGAATGAGCAGTTCTTC. The chain employs TRBV10-3 and TRBJ2-1; 10 nucleotides agree with TRBD2. The germline V gene encodes CDR1 ENHRY and CDR2 SYGVKD. The junction had 2 bases not matched to a gene; V was cut back by 5 bases and J by 7 bases. The CDR3 runs 13 residues.

The rearrangement uses TRBV11-2 and TRBJ2-7, with TRBD2 as a possible D gene (7 bases). CDR3 length: 15 residues. Germline V CDR1 and CDR2: SGHAT, FQNNGV. Between the trimmed V and J ends, which lost 3 bases and 3 bases, there was a span of 15 bases. CDR3 region: CASSFVGGLGYEQYV. Here the CDR3 DNA reads TGTGCCAGCAGCTTCGTCGGGGGGCTAGGCTACGAGCAGTACGTC.

Written as DNA, the CDR3 is TGTGCCAGCAGTTACTCCAGGGATCAAGGCTACACCTTC. It yields the protein CASSYSRDQGYTF. The chain carries TRBV6-2 or TRBV6-3 and TRBJ1-2; maybe TRBD1 (5 bases). V was shortened by 0 bases and J by 8 bases, with 10 bases between the two germline ends. The CDR3 consists of 13 residues. Germline CDR1 is MNHEY and CDR2 is SVGEGT.

This clonotype was seen a handful of times. The rearrangement uses TRBV20-1 and TRBJ1-1; weak D call: TRBD1 (5 bases). Trimming removed 0 bases from V and 4 bases from J, with 15 bases in between. The CDR3 has 15 residues. CDR1 is DFQATT, CDR2 SNEGSKA, per germline (reference sequence). The CDR3 DNA sequence: TGCAGTGCTAGAGAGCTGCCTGGGGCAGGCACTGAAGCTTTCTTT. It encodes CSARELPGAGTEAFF.

This clonotype occurred many times. The CDR3 region is CASSLVASGTYEQYF. In nucleotides, the CDR3 is TGTGCCAGCAGCTTAGTCGCTAGCGGCACCTACGAGCAGTACTTC. V gene TRBV7-2 combines with J gene TRBJ2-7; 7 nucleotides line up with TRBD2. Germline values: CDR1 SGHTA, CDR2 FQGNSA. The CDR3 is made up of 15 amino acids. Trimming took 1 base from V and 2 from J; bases not matched to a gene: 5. Filled out from reference TRBV7-2 and TRBJ2-7, the complete variable domain reads GAGVSQSPSNKVTEKGKDVELRCDPISGHTALYWYRQSLGQGLEFLIYFQGNSAPDKSGLPSDRFSAERTGGSVSTLTIQRTQQEDSAVYLCASSLVASGTYEQYFGPGTRLTVT.

The rearrangement uses TRBV12-3 or TRBV12-4 and TRBJ1-2; D remains unclear. The V and J ends lost 3 bases and 8 bases respectively, with 10 bases between them. The CDR3 is 12 amino acids. This CDR3 is CASSLTPEGYTF. For the CDR3, the DNA is TGTGCCAGCAGTTTGACCCCCGAGGGCTACACCTTC.

The V call is TRBV7-9, the J call TRBJ2-4, with TRBD2 as a possible D gene (6 bases). V was trimmed by 11 bases and J by 1 base, leaving 15 bases between them. The CDR3 consists of 14 residues. CDR1 SEHNR and CDR2 FQNEAQ come from the germline V gene (reference sequence). The CDR3 sequence is CAVKGTPAKNIQYF. The CDR3 DNA sequence: TGTGCCGTCAAGGGGACTCCGGCCAAAAACATTCAGTACTTC.

This clonotype occurred many times. The chain uses TRBV10-3 and TRBJ2-5; 10 bases match TRBD1. CDR3 length equals 13 residues. Per the germline V gene, CDR1 is ENHRY and CDR2 is SYGVKD. Losses at the gene ends were 10 bases for V and 1 base for J; bases not matched to a gene: 3. CDR3 bases: TGTGCCACCCGGGACAGGGGCCAAGAGACCCAGTACTTC. It encodes CATRDRGQETQYF.

This chain connects TRBV29-1 to TRBJ1-1; a weak D match, TRBD1 (5 bases). The V gene lost 7 bases and the J gene lost 4 bases, with 19 bases spanning the gap. Germline V gives CDR1 SQVTM, CDR2 ANQGSEA. The CDR3 covers 14 residues. CDR3 amino acids: CSAGGGGVGTEAFF. The CDR3, as DNA: TGCAGCGCTGGGGGGGGTGGGGTGGGCACTGAAGCTTTCTTT.

This clonotype was found many times. The chain combines TRBV12-3 or TRBV12-4 with TRBJ1-5; D not certain. V was clipped by 5 bases and J by 2 bases, with 13 bases between them. The CDR3 runs 15 residues. CDR3 protein: CASSEIGYGNQPQHF. CDR3 coding DNA: TGTGCCAGCAGTGAGATTGGATATGGCAATCAGCCCCAGCATTTT.

Ten or more counts support this clonotype. The rearrangement joins TRBV20-1 to TRBJ2-5; 7 nucleotides line up with TRBD1. Germline lookup yields CDR1 DFQATT and CDR2 SNEGSKA (reference sequence). CDR3 length equals 14 residues. V shed 5 bases and J 2 bases; nucleotides not matched to a gene: 8. CDR3 amino acids: CSARPGTAQETQYF. In nucleotides, the CDR3 is TGCAGTGCTCGGCCGGGGACAGCTCAAGAGACCCAGTACTTC.

This clonotype appeared many times. The chain uses TRBV20-1 and TRBJ2-5; TRBD1 agrees at 7 bases. The CDR3 is made up of 12 amino acids. Trimming took 5 bases from V and 4 from J; bases not matched to a gene: 4. The germline gives CDR1 DFQATT, CDR2 SNEGSKA (reference sequence). The CDR3 sequence is CSAEAGGETQYF. The DNA for the CDR3 is TGCAGTGCTGAGGCAGGGGGAGAGACCCAGTACTTC.

This clonotype was seen more than once but under ten times. The rearrangement uses TRBV20-1 and TRBJ1-6; the D gene is possibly TRBD1 (6 bases). The CDR3 length is 17 residues. Between the trimmed V and J ends, which lost 5 bases and 6 bases, there was a span of 23 bases. Germline V gene sequence: CDR1 DFQATT, CDR2 SNEGSKA (reference sequence). In nucleotides, the CDR3 is TGCAGTGCTGATAGACTGGGGGCAGCCGGCCTTAATTCACCCCTCCACTTT. It specifies CSADRLGAAGLNSPLHF.

The rearrangement links TRBV6-2 or TRBV6-3 to TRBJ1-4, with D possibly TRBD1 on 5 matching bases. The V end lost 4 bases, the J end lost 6 bases, and 12 bases lay between the germline ends. The CDR3 extends over 14 amino acids. The germline CDR1 and CDR2 sequences are MNHEY and SVGEGT. In DNA, the CDR3 is TGTGCCAGCAGTTCAGGGTTGTTGGATGAAAAACTGTTTTTT. As protein: CASSSGLLDEKLFF.

This CDR3 is CASSLADRGGLSYEQYF. In DNA form, the CDR3 reads TGTGCCAGCAGCTTAGCGGACCGGGGGGGCCTCTCCTACGAGCAGTACTTC. V is TRBV7-4 and J is TRBJ2-7, with 8 bases aligning to TRBD2. Germline CDR1 and CDR2: SGHVT and SQSDAQ. This CDR3 has 17 amino acids. V lost 0 bases, J lost 0 bases, and 7 bases stayed unmatched.

This clonotype was found many times. J is TRBJ1-3 and V is TRBV20-1; D remains unclear. This CDR3 is 15 amino acids long. The germline CDR1 and CDR2 sequences are DFQATT and SNEGSKA (reference sequence). V was clipped by 0 bases and J by 2 bases, with 11 bases between them. The CDR3 DNA reads TGCAGTGCTAGAGATCACCGGGTGACTGGAAACACCATATATTTT. It is translated as CSARDHRVTGNTIYF.

This clonotype has more than one count but fewer than ten. V is TRBV12-3 or TRBV12-4 and J is TRBJ2-5; the D gene is possibly TRBD2 (5 bases). Deletions cut 2 bases from V and 3 bases from J, with 13 bases between. The CDR3 totals 15 residues. CDR3 bases: TGTGCCAGCAGTTTAAGAGAAGGGAGTAAAGAGACCCAGTACTTC. Its protein product is CASSLREGSKETQYF.